The clone carrying this TCR beta chain occurred many times. The target antigen is unknown. Germline CDR1 and CDR2: MNHEY and SVGEGT. Trimming shortened V by 5 bases and J by 4 bases, and 11 bases separated the two germline ends. The CDR3 is made up of 13 amino acids. The data are from a study of T cell repertoires in cytomegalovirus infection. Study context: Public TCR beta signature analysis indicated the presence of both CMV infection and matching HLA type.

Study results and limitations: Frequencies of public TCR beta families were cumulated, and this identified carriers of CMV plus the relevant HLA.

TCRdb recomputed calls from the reads with MiXCR, one row per CDR3 protein. The sample shows around 180,000 distinct CDR3 sequences, about 20% of them seen only once. The V call is TRBV6-2 or TRBV6-3, the J call TRBJ1-1, with D perhaps TRBD1 (6 bases). The receptor's source is a human donor in good health (CMV status not recorded). Some clones in this sample may be carry-over from other donors' samples. The specimen was PBMCs. DNA for the CDR3: TGTGCCAGCAGTCGCGGAGGGGGCACTGAAGCTTTCTTT. Translating gives CASSRGGGTEAFF.